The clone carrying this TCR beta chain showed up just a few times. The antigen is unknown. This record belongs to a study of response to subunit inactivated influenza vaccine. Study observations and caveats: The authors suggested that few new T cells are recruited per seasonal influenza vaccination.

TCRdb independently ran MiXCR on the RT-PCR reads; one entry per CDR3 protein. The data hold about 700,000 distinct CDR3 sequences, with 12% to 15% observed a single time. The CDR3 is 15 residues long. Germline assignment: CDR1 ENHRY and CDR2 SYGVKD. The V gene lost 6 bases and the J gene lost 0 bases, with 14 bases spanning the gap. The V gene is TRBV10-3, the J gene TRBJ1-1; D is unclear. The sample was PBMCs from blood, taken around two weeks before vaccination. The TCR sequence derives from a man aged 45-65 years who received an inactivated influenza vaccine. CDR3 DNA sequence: TGTGCCATCAGCCCCCGCAAAGGTGTGAACACTGAAGCTTTCTTT. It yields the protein CAISPRKGVNTEAFF.